Sequencing of this TCR beta chain was carried out in a study of T cell responses to AZD1222 COVID-19 vaccine. Overall study context: Pooling was applied to second doses at about 4 or about 12 weeks. General study points: White British people made up most donors, females outnumbered males, and clonal diversity was possibly underestimated.

Repertoires were generated with immunoSEQ multiplex PCR, while TCRdb's copy carries only in-frame clones and drops some. The sample yields about 85,000 clones, less than 90% seen once. The CDR3 runs 14 residues. V was trimmed by 4 bases and J by 4 bases, leaving 14 bases between them. Germline V CDR1 and CDR2: SEHNR, FQNEAQ (reference sequence). Regarding this clone: As yet, its antigen is unknown.

Sequences were derived from peripheral blood, sampled on day 0 of AZD1222 vaccination. The sequence derives from an adult in good health. The chain links TRBV7-9 to TRBJ2-7; D is tentatively TRBD1 or TRBD2 (5 bases each). In DNA, the CDR3 is TGTGCCAGCAGCTACGGGACCTCTGGGTACGAGCAGTACTTC. It encodes CASSYGTSGYEQYF.